This T cell receptor beta chain was identified in a study of T-cell memory formation after mild COVID-19 (dated by TCRdb to the early 2020s). Context from the whole study: TCR sequence clusters from the two donors were found to be largely donor specific. The cohort was made up of two young adult volunteers, one female and one male, who were previously healthy. T-cell clones expanding and contracting after mild COVID-19 in a couple of donors were tracked by longitudinal TCRalpha and TCRbeta repertoire sequencing.

PBMCs were isolated by Ficoll-Paque density gradient centrifugation. Points the paper makes about the study in general: Contracting CD4+ clones were located mainly in the CM and EM memory subsets, whereas CD8+ clones were found to be enriched in EMRA. Some responding clones were detected in pre-infection memory, suggesting pre-existing cross-reactive memory T cells joined the SARS-CoV-2 response. SARS-CoV-2 specificity of the second-wave clones peaking on day 37 was not confirmed. Only a couple of mild cases were covered in the study, and larger cohorts including severe cases with pre-infection samples were considered necessary. Clones that contracted from day 15 to 85 showed balanced CD4/CD8 phenotypes, whereas a second wave of clones that expanded from day 15 to 37 leaned towards CD4+.

This clonotype was detected a few times. It lacks a known antigen. No much larger clone exists at a distance of one base, and base qualities are not known. These reads were obtained on an Illumina NovaSeq 6000. cDNA libraries for TCRalpha and TCRbeta were prepared by 5'RACE using constant-segment primers, with sample barcodes and unique molecular identifiers added. RNA was extracted from every sample with Trizol reagent. Amplification of the libraries took two PCR steps, and the second step added a second sample barcode plus Illumina TruSeq adapters. The libraries were sequenced on an Illumina NovaSeq using 2 x 150 bp paired-end reads. In the original analysis: Demultiplexing of reads and collapsing into UMI-guided consensus sequences were performed with migec v1.2.7. Using mixcr v2.1.11, UMI consensuses were aligned to TRA and TRB V and J templates and then assembled into clonotypes. Expanded or contracted clonotypes were those called significant by both edgeR and NoisET, with noise models trained on biological replicates. For edgeR calls, the thresholds were a false discovery rate-adjusted p below 0.01 and a log2 fold-change of 1. As an exploratory analysis of dynamics, max-normalized trajectories of the 1000 most abundant clonotypes were examined by PCA with hierarchical clustering. The CD4 or CD8 phenotype of responding clones was assigned using the separately sequenced CD4+ and CD8+ repertoires. TCRdb passed the public sequencing reads through fastp at Q25 and MiXCR, retaining productive beta sequences. Each entry is one CDR3 protein sequence, shown with its most common DNA and genes. For this entry, the V and J calls and clone size follow TCRdb and not the study's own pipeline. The sample has hundreds of thousands of distinct CDR3 sequences on record, more than 20% of them singletons. Roughly 13% of the sample is taken by the ten largest.

The specimen sequenced was PBMCs or a T cell subset sorted from them (not recorded which). The origin of this receptor is an adult woman who had mild COVID-19 (a few samples of this study predate the infection). The sample titles of this study are shuffled in the database, so cell type and time point are left out; the donor was told from shared clones.

The sequenced DNA: TGTGCCACCAGTGATTCGTCAGGGTTTGTGGATGAGCAGTTCTTC. This is translated as CATSDSSGFVDEQFF. The chain employs TRBV24-1 and TRBJ2-1, with TRBD1 tentatively as D gene (5 bases match). CDR1 and CDR2 are read off the germline V gene as KGHDR and SFDVKD. Counted from cysteine to phenylalanine, this CDR3 has 15 amino acids. Only the CDR3 part of the read is kept: 45 bases, read in frame from the first base. A distance of 15 bases separates the germline ends of V and J, which lose 2 bases and 8 bases respectively.